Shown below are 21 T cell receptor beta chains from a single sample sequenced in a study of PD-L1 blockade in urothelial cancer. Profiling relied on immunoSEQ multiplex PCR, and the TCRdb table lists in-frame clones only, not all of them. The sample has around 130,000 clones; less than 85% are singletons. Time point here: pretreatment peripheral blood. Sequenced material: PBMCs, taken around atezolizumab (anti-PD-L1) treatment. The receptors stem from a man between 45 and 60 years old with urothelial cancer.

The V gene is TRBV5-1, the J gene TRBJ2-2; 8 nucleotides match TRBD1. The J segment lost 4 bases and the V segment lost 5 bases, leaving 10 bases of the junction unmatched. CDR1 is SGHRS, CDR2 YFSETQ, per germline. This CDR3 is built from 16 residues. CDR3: CASRPDRVDRTGELFF. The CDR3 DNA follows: TGCGCCAGCAGACCGGACAGGGTGGATCGCACCGGGGAGCTGTTTTTT. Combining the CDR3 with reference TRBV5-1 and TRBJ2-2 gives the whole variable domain KAGVTQTPRYLIKTRGQQVTLSCSPISGHRSVSWYQQTPGQGLQFLFEYFSETQRNKGNFPGRFSGRQFSNSRSEMNVSTLELGDSALYLCASRPDRVDRTGELFFGEGSRLTVL.

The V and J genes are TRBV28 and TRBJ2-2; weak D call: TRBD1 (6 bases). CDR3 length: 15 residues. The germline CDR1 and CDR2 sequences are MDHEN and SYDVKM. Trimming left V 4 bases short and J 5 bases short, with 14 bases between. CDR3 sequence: CASSSTGQRTGELFF. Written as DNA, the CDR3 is TGTGCCAGCAGTTCCACGGGACAACGAACCGGGGAGCTGTTTTTT. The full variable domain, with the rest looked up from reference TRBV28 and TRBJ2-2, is DVKVTQSSRYLVKRTGEKVFLECVQDMDHENMFWYRQDPGLGLRLIYFSYDVKMKEKGDIPEGYSVSREKKERFSLILESASTNQTSMYLCASSSTGQRTGELFFGEGSRLTVL.

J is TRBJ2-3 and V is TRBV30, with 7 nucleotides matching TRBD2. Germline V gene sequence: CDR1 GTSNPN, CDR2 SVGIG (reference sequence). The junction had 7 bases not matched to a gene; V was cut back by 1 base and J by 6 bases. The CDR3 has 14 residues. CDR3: CAWSEGGSWDTQYF. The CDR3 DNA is TGTGCCTGGAGTGAGGGAGGGTCGTGGGATACGCAGTATTTT.

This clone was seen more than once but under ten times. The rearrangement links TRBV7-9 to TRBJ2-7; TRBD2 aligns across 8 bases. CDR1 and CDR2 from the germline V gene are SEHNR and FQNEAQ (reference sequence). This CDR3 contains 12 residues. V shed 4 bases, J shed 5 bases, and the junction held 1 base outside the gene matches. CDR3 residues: CASSWTSHEQYF. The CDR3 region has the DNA TGTGCCAGCAGCTGGACTAGCCACGAGCAGTACTTC.

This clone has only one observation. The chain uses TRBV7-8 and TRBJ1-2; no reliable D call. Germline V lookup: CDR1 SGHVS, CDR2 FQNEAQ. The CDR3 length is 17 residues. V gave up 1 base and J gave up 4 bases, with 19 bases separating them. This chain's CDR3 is CASSLVGPLDTRYGYTF. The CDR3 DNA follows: TGTGCCAGCAGCTTAGTGGGCCCTTTAGATACCCGCTATGGCTACACCTTC.

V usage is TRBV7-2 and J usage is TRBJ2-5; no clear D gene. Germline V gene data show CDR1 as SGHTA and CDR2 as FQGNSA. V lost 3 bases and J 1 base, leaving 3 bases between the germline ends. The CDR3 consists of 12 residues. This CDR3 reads CASSFFQETQYF. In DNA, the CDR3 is TGTGCCAGCAGCTTCTTCCAAGAGACCCAGTACTTC.

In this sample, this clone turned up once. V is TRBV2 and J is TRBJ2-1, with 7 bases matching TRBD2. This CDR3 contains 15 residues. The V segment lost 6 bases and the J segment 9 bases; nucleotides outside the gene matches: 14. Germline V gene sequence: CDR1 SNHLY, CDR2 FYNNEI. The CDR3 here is CASRAYGGSLGEQFF. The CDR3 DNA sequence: TGTGCCAGCAGGGCCTATGGCGGGAGTTTAGGTGAGCAGTTCTTC.

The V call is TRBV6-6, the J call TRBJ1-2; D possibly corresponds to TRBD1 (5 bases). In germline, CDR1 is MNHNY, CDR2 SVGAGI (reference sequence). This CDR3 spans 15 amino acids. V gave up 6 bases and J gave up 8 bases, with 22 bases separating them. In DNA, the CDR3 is TGTGCCAGCAGAGACGGGAGGGGAGAACTGGACGGCTACACCTTC. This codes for CASRDGRGELDGYTF.

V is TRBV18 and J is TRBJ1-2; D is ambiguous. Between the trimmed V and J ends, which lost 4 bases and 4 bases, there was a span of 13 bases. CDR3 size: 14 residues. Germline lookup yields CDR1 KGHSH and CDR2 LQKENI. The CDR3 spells CASSRAGGPYGYTF. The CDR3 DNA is TGTGCCAGCTCACGGGCAGGAGGCCCCTATGGCTACACCTTC.

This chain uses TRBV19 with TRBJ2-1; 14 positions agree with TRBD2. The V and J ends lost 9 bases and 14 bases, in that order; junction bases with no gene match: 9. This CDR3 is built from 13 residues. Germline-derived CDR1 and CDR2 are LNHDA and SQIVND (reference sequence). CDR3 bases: TGTGCCAGCAAGGGACTAGCGGGAGTTTCGAAGTTCTTC. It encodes CASKGLAGVSKFF.

The CDR3 sequence: CASSPSANTGELFF. The DNA for the CDR3 is TGTGCCAGCAGCCCGTCCGCGAACACCGGGGAGCTGTTTTTT. The chain uses TRBV7-2 and TRBJ2-2; the D is unclear. V was cut by 5 bases and J by 0 bases, with 7 bases left in between. Germline CDR1 reads SGHTA; CDR2 reads FQGNSA. The CDR3 has 14 amino acids.

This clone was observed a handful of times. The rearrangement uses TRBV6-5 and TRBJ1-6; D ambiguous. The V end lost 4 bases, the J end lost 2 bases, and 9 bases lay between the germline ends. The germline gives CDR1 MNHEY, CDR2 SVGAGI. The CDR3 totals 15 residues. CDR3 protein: CASSSRRAYNSPLHF. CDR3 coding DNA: TGTGCCAGCAGTTCCCGACGGGCCTATAATTCACCCCTCCACTTT.

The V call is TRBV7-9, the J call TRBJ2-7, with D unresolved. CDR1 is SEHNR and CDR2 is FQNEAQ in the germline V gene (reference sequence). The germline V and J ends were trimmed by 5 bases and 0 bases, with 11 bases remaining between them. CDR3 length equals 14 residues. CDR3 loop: CASSLSESSYEQYF. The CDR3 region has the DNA TGTGCCAGCAGCCTGTCGGAGAGCTCCTACGAGCAGTACTTC.

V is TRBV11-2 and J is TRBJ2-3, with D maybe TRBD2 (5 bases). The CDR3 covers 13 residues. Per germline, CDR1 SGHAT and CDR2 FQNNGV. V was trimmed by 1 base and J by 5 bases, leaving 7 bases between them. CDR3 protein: CASSLAGEDTQYF. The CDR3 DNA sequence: TGTGCCAGCAGCTTAGCCGGGGAAGATACGCAGTATTTT.

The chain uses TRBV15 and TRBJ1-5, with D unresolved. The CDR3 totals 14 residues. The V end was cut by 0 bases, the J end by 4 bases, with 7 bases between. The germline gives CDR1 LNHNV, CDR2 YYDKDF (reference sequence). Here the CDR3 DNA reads TGTGCCACCAGCAGAGATTTGTTAAATCAGCCCCAGCATTTT. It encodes CATSRDLLNQPQHF.

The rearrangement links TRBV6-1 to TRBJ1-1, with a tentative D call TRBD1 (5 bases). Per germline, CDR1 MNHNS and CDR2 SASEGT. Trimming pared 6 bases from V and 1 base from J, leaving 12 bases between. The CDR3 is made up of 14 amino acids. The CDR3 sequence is CASRSFRGNTEAFF. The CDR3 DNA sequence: TGTGCCAGCAGGTCCTTTAGGGGGAACACTGAAGCTTTCTTT.

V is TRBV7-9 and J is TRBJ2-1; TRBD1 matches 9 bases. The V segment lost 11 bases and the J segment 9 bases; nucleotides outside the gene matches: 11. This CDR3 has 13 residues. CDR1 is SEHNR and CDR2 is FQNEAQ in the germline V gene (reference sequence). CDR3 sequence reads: CASIRTGEGEQFF. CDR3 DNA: TGTGCCTCAATAAGGACAGGGGAAGGTGAGCAGTTCTTC.

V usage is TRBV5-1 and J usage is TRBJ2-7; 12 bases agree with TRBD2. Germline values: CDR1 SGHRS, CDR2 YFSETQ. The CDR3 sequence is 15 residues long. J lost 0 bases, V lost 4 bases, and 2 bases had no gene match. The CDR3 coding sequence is TGCGCCAGCAGCATGACTAGCGGGAGCTCCTACGAGCAGTACTTC. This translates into CASSMTSGSSYEQYF.

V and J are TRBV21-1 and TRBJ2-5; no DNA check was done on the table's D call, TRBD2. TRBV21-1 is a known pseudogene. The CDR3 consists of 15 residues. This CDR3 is CASSSLGLLGETQYF. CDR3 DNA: TGTGCCAGCAGCTCTCTGGGACTCCTCGGGGAGACCCAGTACTTC.

Written as DNA, the CDR3 is TGTGCCAGCCGGGGGGTCCACTCCTACGAGCAGTACTTC. The encoded protein is CASRGVHSYEQYF. V is TRBV27 and J is TRBJ2-7; 7 nucleotides align to TRBD2. The ends lost 8 bases at V and 0 bases at J; junction bases unmatched: 4. Germline CDR1 reads MNHEY; CDR2 reads SMNVEV (reference sequence). The CDR3 covers 13 residues.

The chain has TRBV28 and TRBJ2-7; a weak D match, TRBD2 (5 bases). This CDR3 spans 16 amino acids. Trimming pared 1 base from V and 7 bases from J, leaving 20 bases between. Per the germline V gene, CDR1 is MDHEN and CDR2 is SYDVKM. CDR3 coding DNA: TGTGCCAGCAGTTTATTGCTTTCTAGCCTCCTTGGAGAGCAGTACTTC. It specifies CASSLLLSSLLGEQYF.